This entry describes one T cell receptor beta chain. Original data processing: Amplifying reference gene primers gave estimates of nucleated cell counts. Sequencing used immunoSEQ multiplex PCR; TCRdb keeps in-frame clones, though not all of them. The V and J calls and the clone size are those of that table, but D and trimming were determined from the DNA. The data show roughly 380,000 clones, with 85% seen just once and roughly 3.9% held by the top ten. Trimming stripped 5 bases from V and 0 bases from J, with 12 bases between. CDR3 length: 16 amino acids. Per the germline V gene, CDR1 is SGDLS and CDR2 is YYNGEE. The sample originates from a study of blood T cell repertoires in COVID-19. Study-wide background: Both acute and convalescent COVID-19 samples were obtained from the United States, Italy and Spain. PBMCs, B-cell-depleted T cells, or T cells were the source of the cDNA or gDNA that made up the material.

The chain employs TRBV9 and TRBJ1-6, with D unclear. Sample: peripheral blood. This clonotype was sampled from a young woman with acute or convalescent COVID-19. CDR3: CASRESQSSYNSPLHF. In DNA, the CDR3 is TGTGCCAGCAGAGAAAGCCAAAGCTCCTATAATTCACCCCTCCACTTT.